This TCR beta chain was obtained from a study of cytomegalovirus exposure and HLA in healthy donors. Across the study: From donors who were HLA-typed, an early data release held 81 million or so unique TCRs. Notes on the study in general: CMV antigen specificity of three CMV-associated chains was confirmed in vitro. Listed as cytomegalovirus-associated were 164 TCR beta chains.

Amplification used 60 Vbeta primers and 13 Jbeta primers. Profiling relied on immunoSEQ multiplex PCR, and the TCRdb table lists in-frame clones only, not all of them. This sample has about 220,000 clones, with about 79% found just once. This CDR3 has 15 residues. V gave up 1 base and J gave up 2 bases; unmatched junction bases: 2. CDR1 and CDR2 (germline): SGDLS, YYNGEE. On this clone itself: Its target is not known.

Material for sequencing was PBMCs. V gene TRBV9 combines with J gene TRBJ2-2, with 7 bases aligning to TRBD2. The receptor was derived from a male donor in good health and CMV-seronegative. In nucleotides, the CDR3 is TGTGCCAGCAGCGTACGCGGGAGAAACACCGGGGAGCTGTTTTTT. Protein product: CASSVRGRNTGELFF.